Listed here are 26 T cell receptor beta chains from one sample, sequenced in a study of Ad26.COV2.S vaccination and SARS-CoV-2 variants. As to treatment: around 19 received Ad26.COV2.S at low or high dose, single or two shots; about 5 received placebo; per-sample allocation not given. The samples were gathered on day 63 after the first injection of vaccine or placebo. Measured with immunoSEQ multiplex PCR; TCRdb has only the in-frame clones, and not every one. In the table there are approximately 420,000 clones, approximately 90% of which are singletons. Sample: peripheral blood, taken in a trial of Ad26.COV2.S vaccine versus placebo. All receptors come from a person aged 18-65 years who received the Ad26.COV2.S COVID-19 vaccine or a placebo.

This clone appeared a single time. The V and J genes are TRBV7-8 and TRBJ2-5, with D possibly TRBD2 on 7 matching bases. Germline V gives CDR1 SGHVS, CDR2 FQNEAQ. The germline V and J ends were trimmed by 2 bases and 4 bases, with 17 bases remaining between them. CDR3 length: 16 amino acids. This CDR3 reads CASSLRRGPTLETQYF. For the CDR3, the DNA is TGTGCCAGCAGCTTACGGCGGGGGCCTACCCTAGAGACCCAGTACTTC. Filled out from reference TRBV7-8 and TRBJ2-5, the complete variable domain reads GAGVSQSPRYKVAKRGQDVALRCDPISGHVSLFWYQQALGQGPEFLTYFQNEAQLDKSGLPSDRFFAERPEGSVSTLKIQRTQQEDSAVYLCASSLRRGPTLETQYFGPGTRLLVL.

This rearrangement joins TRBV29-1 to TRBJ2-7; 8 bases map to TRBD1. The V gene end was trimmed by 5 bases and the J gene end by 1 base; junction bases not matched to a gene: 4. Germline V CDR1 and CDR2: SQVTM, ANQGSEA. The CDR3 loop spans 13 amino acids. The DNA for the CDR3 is TGCAGCGTTCGAACAGGGGGTTCCTACGAGCAGTACTTC. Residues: CSVRTGGSYEQYF.

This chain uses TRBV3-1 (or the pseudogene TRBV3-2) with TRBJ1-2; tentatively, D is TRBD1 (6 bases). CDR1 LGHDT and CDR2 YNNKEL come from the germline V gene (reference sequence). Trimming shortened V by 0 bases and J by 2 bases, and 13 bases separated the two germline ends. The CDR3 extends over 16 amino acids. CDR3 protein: CASSQDSTGLNYGYTF. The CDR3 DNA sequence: TGTGCCAGCAGCCAAGATAGCACAGGGCTAAACTATGGCTACACCTTC.

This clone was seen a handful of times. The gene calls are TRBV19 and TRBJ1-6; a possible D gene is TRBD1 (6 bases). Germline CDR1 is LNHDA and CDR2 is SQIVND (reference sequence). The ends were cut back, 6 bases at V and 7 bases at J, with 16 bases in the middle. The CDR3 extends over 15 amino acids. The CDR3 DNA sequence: TGTGCCAGTAGAGACCGGGACAAGGGAAATTCACCCCTCCACTTT. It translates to CASRDRDKGNSPLHF.

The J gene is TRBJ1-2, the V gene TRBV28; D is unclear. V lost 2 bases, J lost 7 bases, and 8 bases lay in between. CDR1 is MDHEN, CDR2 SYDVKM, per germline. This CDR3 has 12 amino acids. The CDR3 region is CASSLRGTGYTF. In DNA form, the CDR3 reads TGTGCCAGCAGTTTACGGGGAACTGGCTACACCTTC.

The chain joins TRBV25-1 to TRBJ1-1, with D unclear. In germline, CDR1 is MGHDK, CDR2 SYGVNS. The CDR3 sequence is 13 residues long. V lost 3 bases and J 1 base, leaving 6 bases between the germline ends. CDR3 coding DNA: TGTGCCAGCAGTGACGAAGGGAACACTGAAGCTTTCTTT. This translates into CASSDEGNTEAFF.

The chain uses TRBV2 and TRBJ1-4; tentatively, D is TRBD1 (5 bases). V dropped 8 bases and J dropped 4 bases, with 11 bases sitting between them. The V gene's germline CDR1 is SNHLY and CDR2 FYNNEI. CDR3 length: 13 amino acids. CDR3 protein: CASLGQDNEKLFF. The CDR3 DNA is TGTGCCAGCCTGGGGCAAGATAATGAAAAACTGTTTTTT. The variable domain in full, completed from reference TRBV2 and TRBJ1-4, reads EPEVTQTPSHQVTQMGQEVILRCVPISNHLYFYWYRQILGQKVEFLVSFYNNEISEKSEIFDDQFSVERPDGSNFTLKIRSTKLEDSAMYFCASLGQDNEKLFFGSGTQLSVL.

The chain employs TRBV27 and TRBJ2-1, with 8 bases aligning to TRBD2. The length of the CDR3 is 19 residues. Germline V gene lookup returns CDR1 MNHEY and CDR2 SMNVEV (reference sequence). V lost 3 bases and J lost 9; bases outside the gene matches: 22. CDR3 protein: CASSFNPIVAGGLVGEQFF. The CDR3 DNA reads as TGTGCCAGCAGTTTCAACCCCATTGTGGCGGGGGGATTAGTAGGTGAGCAGTTCTTC.

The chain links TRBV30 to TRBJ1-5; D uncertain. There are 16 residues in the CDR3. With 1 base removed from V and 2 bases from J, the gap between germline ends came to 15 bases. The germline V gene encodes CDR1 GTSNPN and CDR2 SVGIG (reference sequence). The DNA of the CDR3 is TGTGCCTGGAGTGACCCTGGACCGAAGGGCAATCAGCCCCAGCATTTT. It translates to CAWSDPGPKGNQPQHF.

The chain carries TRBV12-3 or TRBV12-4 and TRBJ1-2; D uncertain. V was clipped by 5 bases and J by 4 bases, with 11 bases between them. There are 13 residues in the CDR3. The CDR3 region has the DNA TGTGCCAGCAGTCCCGGACTAGGCTATGGCTACACCTTC. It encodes CASSPGLGYGYTF.

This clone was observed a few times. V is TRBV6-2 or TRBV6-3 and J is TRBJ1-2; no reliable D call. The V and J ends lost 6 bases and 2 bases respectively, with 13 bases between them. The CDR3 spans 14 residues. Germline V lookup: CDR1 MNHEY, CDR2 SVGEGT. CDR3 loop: CASSDVRFNYGYTF. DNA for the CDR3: TGTGCCAGCAGCGACGTCAGATTCAACTATGGCTACACCTTC.

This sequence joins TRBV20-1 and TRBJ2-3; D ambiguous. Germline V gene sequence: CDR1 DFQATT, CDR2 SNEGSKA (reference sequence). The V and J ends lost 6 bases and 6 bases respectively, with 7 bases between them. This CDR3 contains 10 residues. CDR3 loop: CSAKKDTQYF. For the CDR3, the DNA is TGCAGTGCCAAGAAGGATACGCAGTATTTT.

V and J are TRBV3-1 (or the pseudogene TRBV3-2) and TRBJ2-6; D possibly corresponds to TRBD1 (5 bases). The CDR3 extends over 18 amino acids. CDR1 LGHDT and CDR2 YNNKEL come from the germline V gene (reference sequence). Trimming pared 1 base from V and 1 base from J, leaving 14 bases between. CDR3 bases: TGTGCCAGCAGCCAAGTTTATGGCAGGGCATCTGGGGCCAACGTCCTGACTTTC. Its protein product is CASSQVYGRASGANVLTF.

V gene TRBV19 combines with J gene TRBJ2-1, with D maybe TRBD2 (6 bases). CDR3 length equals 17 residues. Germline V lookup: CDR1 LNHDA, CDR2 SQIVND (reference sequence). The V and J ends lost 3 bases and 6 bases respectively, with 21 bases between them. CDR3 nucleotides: TGTGCCAGTAGTATTATTGGGGCGCGGGGAGTCGGCAATGAGCAGTTCTTC. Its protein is CASSIIGARGVGNEQFF.

CDR3 residues: CATLGGSPLHF. DNA for the CDR3: TGTGCGACCTTGGGGGGTTCACCCCTCCACTTT. This chain connects TRBV11-3 to TRBJ1-6; the D gene is possibly TRBD1 (5 bases). This CDR3 is 11 amino acids long. From germline, CDR1 is SGHNT and CDR2 YENEEA.

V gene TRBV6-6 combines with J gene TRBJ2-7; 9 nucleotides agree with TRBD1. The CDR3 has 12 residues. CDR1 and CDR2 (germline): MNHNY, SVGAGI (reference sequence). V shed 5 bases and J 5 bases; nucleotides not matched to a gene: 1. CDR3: CASSRTGDEQYF. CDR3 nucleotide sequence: TGTGCCAGCAGTAGGACAGGGGACGAGCAGTACTTC.

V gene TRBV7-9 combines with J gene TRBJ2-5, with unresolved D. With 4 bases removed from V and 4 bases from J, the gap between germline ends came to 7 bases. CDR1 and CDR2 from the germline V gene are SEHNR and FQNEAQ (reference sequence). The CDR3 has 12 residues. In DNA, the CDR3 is TGTGCCAGCAGCTACGGACGAGAGACCCAGTACTTC. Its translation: CASSYGRETQYF.

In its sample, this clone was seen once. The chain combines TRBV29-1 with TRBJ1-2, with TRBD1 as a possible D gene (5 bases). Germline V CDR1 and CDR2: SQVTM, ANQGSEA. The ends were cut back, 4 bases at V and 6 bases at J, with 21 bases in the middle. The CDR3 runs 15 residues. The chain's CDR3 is CSVGGLLRGVDGYTF. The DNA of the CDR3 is TGCAGCGTTGGGGGATTACTTAGGGGAGTCGATGGCTACACCTTC.

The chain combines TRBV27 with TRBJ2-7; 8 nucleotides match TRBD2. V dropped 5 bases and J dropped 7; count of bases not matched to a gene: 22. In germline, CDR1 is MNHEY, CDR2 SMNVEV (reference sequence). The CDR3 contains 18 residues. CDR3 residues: CASSPILVSGAARGEQYF. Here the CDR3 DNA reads TGTGCCAGCAGTCCCATATTGGTTAGCGGGGCCGCGAGGGGTGAGCAGTACTTC.

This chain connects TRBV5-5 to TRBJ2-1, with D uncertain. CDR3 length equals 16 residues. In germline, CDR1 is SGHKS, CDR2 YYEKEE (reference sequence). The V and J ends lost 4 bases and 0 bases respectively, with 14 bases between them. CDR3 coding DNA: TGTGCCAGCAGCATAAACACCCTAGGCTCCTACAATGAGCAGTTCTTC. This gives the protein CASSINTLGSYNEQFF.

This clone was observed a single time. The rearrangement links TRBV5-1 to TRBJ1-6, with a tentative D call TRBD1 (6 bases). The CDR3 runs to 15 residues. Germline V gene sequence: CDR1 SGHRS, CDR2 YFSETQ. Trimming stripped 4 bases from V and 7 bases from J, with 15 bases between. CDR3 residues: CASSPRDTANSPLHF. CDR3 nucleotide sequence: TGCGCCAGCAGCCCCCGGGACACAGCGAATTCACCCCTCCACTTT.

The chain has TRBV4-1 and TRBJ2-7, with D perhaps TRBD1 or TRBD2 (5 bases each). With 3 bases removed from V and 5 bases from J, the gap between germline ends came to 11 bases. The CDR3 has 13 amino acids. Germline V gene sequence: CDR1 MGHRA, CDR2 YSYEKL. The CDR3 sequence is CASSQGDEDEQYF. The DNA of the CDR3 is TGCGCCAGCAGCCAGGGGGACGAAGACGAGCAGTACTTC.

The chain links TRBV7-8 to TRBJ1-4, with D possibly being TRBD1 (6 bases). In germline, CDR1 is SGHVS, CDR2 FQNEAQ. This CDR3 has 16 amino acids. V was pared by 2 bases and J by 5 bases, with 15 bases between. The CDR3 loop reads CASSLPTGSKNEKLFF. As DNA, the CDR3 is TGTGCCAGCAGCTTACCGACAGGCAGCAAGAATGAAAAACTGTTTTTT.

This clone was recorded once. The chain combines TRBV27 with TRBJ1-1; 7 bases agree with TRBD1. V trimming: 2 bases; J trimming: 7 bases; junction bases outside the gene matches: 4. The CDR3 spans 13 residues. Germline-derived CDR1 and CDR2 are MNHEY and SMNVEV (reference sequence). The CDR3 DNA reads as TGTGCCAGCAGTTTACGACAGGGCGATGAAGCTTTCTTT. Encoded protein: CASSLRQGDEAFF.

The CDR3 bases are TGTGCCATCAGTGAGTCGAAGTTCAGGGAAACGATGGACTACACCTTC. This sequence encodes CAISESKFRETMDYTF. The chain uses TRBV10-3 and TRBJ1-2; possible D gene TRBD1, 5 bases. The V gene lost 0 bases and the J gene lost 10 bases, with 21 bases spanning the gap. This CDR3 is 16 amino acids long. In germline, CDR1 is ENHRY, CDR2 SYGVKD.

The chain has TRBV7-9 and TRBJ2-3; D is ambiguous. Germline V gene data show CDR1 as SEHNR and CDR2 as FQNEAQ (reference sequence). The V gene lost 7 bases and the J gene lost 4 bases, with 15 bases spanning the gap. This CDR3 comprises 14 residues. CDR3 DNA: TGTGCCAGCACCCGACCCAATAGCCCAGATACGCAGTATTTT. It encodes CASTRPNSPDTQYF.